Reported below is one T cell receptor (beta chain). These data come from a study of blood T cell repertoires in COVID-19. Background on the study: The cDNA or gDNA used as material had been derived from T cells, B-cell-depleted T cells, or PBMCs.

TCRdb's copy holds only in-frame clones and misses some; the assay was immunoSEQ multiplex PCR. The sample includes around 300,000 clones, 75% to 90% of them seen just once. Assignment of participants to cohorts was predicated upon participant-reported clinical history. This TCR came from a woman between 40 and 50 years old who had recovered from COVID-19. The specimen was PBMCs or T cells enriched from blood (not recorded which).

As DNA, the CDR3 is TGTGCCAGCAGTTTTCCTTGGGACAGGTATAGCAATCAGCCCCAGCATTTT. It specifies CASSFPWDRYSNQPQHF. J is TRBJ1-5 and V is TRBV28; 8 bases align to TRBD1. CDR3 length: 17 amino acids. J was trimmed by 0 bases and V by 3 bases; bases with no gene match: 7. Germline V lookup: CDR1 MDHEN, CDR2 SYDVKM.